This passage covers 2 T cell receptor beta chains from one sample sequenced in a study of cytomegalovirus exposure and HLA in healthy donors. PCR used 60 Vbeta primers and 13 Jbeta primers. The method was immunoSEQ multiplex PCR; TCRdb's version includes in-frame clones alone and lacks a portion of them. The table lists under 150,000 clones, approximately 80% of them singletons. What was sequenced was PBMCs. The receptors were gathered from a girl aged 2 to 10 in good health and CMV-seronegative.

The rearrangement joins TRBV18 to TRBJ1-1, with a tentative D call TRBD1 (5 bases). This CDR3 region has 15 residues. In germline, CDR1 is KGHSH, CDR2 LQKENI. With 2 bases removed from V and 7 bases from J, the gap between germline ends came to 17 bases. CDR3 in amino acids: CASSPDSGRFLEAFF. The CDR3 nucleotides are TGTGCCAGCTCACCAGATTCAGGGAGGTTCCTTGAAGCTTTCTTT.

V gene TRBV5-4 combines with J gene TRBJ2-5; D gene ambiguous. The CDR3 is 14 amino acids. V was pared by 1 base and J by 1 base, with 8 bases between. The germline gives CDR1 SGHNT, CDR2 YYREEE (reference sequence). The CDR3 spells CASSLSAGQETQYF. The CDR3 DNA reads as TGTGCCAGCAGCTTGTCTGCCGGCCAAGAGACCCAGTACTTC.